This TCR beta chain was retrieved from a study of blood T cell repertoires in COVID-19. On the study more broadly: Some COVID-19 samples were acute and others convalescent; all came from the United States, Italy and Spain.

The table came from immunoSEQ multiplex PCR; TCRdb's copy has only in-frame clones and leaves some out. This table has tens of thousands of clones, around nine tenths appearing once. This CDR3 is 15 amino acids long. V gave up 3 bases and J gave up 7 bases; unmatched junction bases: 5. Germline lookup yields CDR1 SGHVS and CDR2 FNYEAQ. Those enrolled in Seattle joined during active infection and were followed longitudinally afterward. Material for sequencing was peripheral blood. The J gene is TRBJ1-3, the V gene TRBV7-6; 11 nucleotides align to TRBD1. This sequence was found in a middle-aged man with COVID-19, enrolled during active disease. CDR3: CASSLEDRGLNTIYF. CDR3 bases: TGTGCCAGCAGCTTGGAGGACAGGGGGCTGAACACCATATATTTT.